These T cell receptor beta chains were read from a single sample in a study of OX40 agonist ivuxolimab in advanced cancers. Produced via immunoSEQ multiplex PCR; TCRdb's table is partial and in-frame only. This table holds around 71,000 clones, 86% found once. The sample in question was CD4+ or CD8+ T cells sorted from blood, obtained in a trial of the OX40 agonist ivuxolimab. These receptors were taken from an adult with an advanced solid tumor such as melanoma, head and neck, liver or kidney cancer. CDR3s include the opening cysteine and the closing phenylalanine or tryptophan. A D gene is named only where the DNA matches it firmly. Expanded clones get a size class; other rows say once, few or many, or leave the size out.

size | J | V | D | DNA | CDR3
NA | TRBJ2-6 | TRBV4-3 | NA | TGCGCCAGCAGCCAAGATCCATCTGCGCAGGCCAACGTCCTGACTTTC | CASSQDPSAQANVLTF
NA | TRBJ2-7 | TRBV9 | NA | TGTGCCAGCAGCGTAGACCCGGACGGGAACCTTTCCTACGAGCAGTACTTC | CASSVDPDGNLSYEQYF
NA | TRBJ2-3 | TRBV13 | NA | TGTGCCAGCAGCTCGCAGCGGGTGGCGCAGTATTTT | CASSSQRVAQYF
NA | TRBJ1-1 | TRBV29-1 | TRBD1 | TGCAGCGCCAGGAGGGACAGGCAGAACACTGAAGCTTTCTTT | CSARRDRQNTEAFF
once | TRBJ2-2 | TRBV5-8 | TRBD1 | TGTGCCAGCAGCTCGGGACAGTACACCGGGGAGCTGTTTTTT | CASSSGQYTGELFF
NA | TRBJ1-1 | TRBV5-8 | NA | TGTGCCAGCAGCTTGCTGGGGCCCACTGAAGCTTTCTTT | CASSLLGPTEAFF
NA | TRBJ1-1 | TRBV7-9 | NA | TGTGCCAGCAGCCCACTTGGGGGGGCGGGGATTGGTGAAGCTTTCTTT | CASSPLGGAGIGEAFF
once | TRBJ2-7 | TRBV2 | NA | TGTGCTAGCGAGGGATCCCACGAGCAGTACTTC | CASEGSHEQYF
once | TRBJ2-3 | TRBV19 | TRBD1 | TGTGCCAGTAGTATAAGGGCACAGGGGTTGGATACGCAGTATTTT | CASSIRAQGLDTQYF
NA | TRBJ2-3 | TRBV4-1 | NA | TGCGCCAGCAGCGCGCGAGGCACCGCAGATACGCAGTATTTT | CASSARGTADTQYF
NA | TRBJ1-3 | TRBV6-1 | NA | TGTGCCAGCAGTGAAGCGCTCGGGCAGGGCACAGGAAACACCATATATTTT | CASSEALGQGTGNTIYF
NA | TRBJ1-6 | TRBV4-1 | NA | TGCGCCAGCAGCCAAGACTCCGACAGCTACTATAATTCACCCCTCCACTTT | CASSQDSDSYYNSPLHF
NA | TRBJ2-7 | TRBV28 | NA | TGTGCCAGCAGTCCAAATTCCGCCCTATTCGAGCAGTACTTC | CASSPNSALFEQYF
NA | TRBJ2-5 | TRBV5-4 | NA | TGTGCCAGCAGCCGGTCCGGACGGACCCAAGAGACCCAGTACTTC | CASSRSGRTQETQYF
NA | TRBJ2-1 | TRBV19 | TRBD2 | TGTGCCAGTATGCGGGAGGCCAGTTCCAATGAGCAGTTCTTC | CASMREASSNEQFF
NA | TRBJ2-4 | TRBV5-1 | TRBD2 | TGCGCCAGCAGCCCCCTGACAGGCGGGGGGAACATTCAGTACTTC | CASSPLTGGGNIQYF
NA | TRBJ2-7 | TRBV11-2 | NA | TGTGCCAGCAGCTTAGTTGTAACATCGTCCTACGAGCAGTACTTC | CASSLVVTSSYEQYF
NA | TRBJ1-2 | TRBV6-1 | NA | TGTGCCAGCAGTGGGAACTATGGCTACACCTTC | CASSGNYGYTF
NA | TRBJ2-2 | TRBV5-7 | TRBD1 | TGTGCCAGCGGGACAGGGAAGCCCGGGGAGCTGTTTTTT | CASGTGKPGELFF
NA | TRBJ2-7 | TRBV7-8 | TRBD2 | TGTGCCAGCAGCTCCTTAGCGGGTTTCTACGAGCAGTACTTC | CASSSLAGFYEQYF
NA | TRBJ1-6 | TRBV25-1 | TRBD1 | TGTGCCAGCAGTGAAGGAGACAGGGAGACACCCCTCCACTTT | CASSEGDRETPLHF
once | TRBJ2-7 | TRBV7-3 | NA | TGTGCCAGCAGCCTAGGGGAAGGGTACTACGAGCAGTACTTC | CASSLGEGYYEQYF
NA | TRBJ2-3 | TRBV6-4 | TRBD2 | TGTGCCAGCAGTGAGGCACCGACTAGCGGGAGCGTTTTAGGAGATACGCAGTATTTT | CASSEAPTSGSVLGDTQYF
few | TRBJ2-2 | TRBV28 | TRBD1 | TGTGCCAGCAGAACAGACAGGGGCGCCGGGGGAACCAACACCGGGGAGCTGTTTTTT | CASRTDRGAGGTNTGELFF
NA | TRBJ1-6 | TRBV7-3 | NA | TGTGCCAGCAGCGCGGACCGAAATTCACCCCTCCACTTT | CASSADRNSPLHF
NA | TRBJ1-3 | TRBV19 | NA | TGTGCCAGTAGTGCCGACGGACTCTCTGGAAACACCATATATTTT | CASSADGLSGNTIYF
NA | TRBJ1-5 | TRBV19 | TRBD1 | TGTGCCAGTAGTTCGGGACAGACCTATCAGCCCCAGCATTTT | CASSSGQTYQPQHF
NA | TRBJ2-7 | TRBV20-1 | NA | TGCAGTGTACTTCCTAGGGACGAGCAGTACTTC | CSVLPRDEQYF
NA | TRBJ2-3 | TRBV4-2 | TRBD1 | TGTGCCAGCAGCCAGGGACAGGGTTCAACAGATACGCAGTATTTT | CASSQGQGSTDTQYF
NA | TRBJ1-1 | TRBV28 | NA | TGTGCCAGCAGAGCTCCTTCACAGGGCACTGAAGCTTTCTTT | CASRAPSQGTEAFF
NA | TRBJ1-2 | TRBV27 | TRBD1 | TGTGCCAGCAGAGGGACAGGGGGGAGGTACTATGGCTACACCTTC | CASRGTGGRYYGYTF
NA | TRBJ1-5 | TRBV10-1 | NA | TGCGCCAGTCGTGGGGACGGCAATCAGCCCCAGCATTTT | CASRGDGNQPQHF
NA | TRBJ2-2 | TRBV10-2 | NA | TGCGCCAGTACCCTAGGGAAGTATTCCGGGGAGCTGTTTTTT | CASTLGKYSGELFF
NA | TRBJ2-7 | TRBV19 | TRBD1 | TGTGCCAGTAGCGGACCGGGACAGGGGATCTACGAGCAGTACTTC | CASSGPGQGIYEQYF
NA | TRBJ1-2 | TRBV6-1 | NA | TGTGCCAGCAGTGAACTACAGAACTATGGCTACACCTTC | CASSELQNYGYTF
NA | TRBJ2-1 | TRBV28 | NA | TGTGCCAGCAGGTGGTGGAGTGGGGAAAGGGGCGAGCAGTTCTTC | CASRWWSGERGEQFF
NA | TRBJ2-2 | TRBV10-3 | TRBD1 | TGTGCCATCAGTGGGGACAGGGAGAACACCGGGGAGCTGTTTTTT | CAISGDRENTGELFF
NA | TRBJ2-2 | TRBV7-8 | TRBD1 | TGTGCCAGCAGCTTGCGAAAGGGACAGGAGAACACCGGGGAGCTGTTTTTT | CASSLRKGQENTGELFF
NA | TRBJ2-6 | TRBV29-1 | NA | TGCAGCGTTGAACTTCTTTCTGGGGCCAACGTCCTGACTTTC | CSVELLSGANVLTF
NA | TRBJ2-7 | TRBV29-1 | NA | TGCAGCGCTTCCCGGGATAATACCCGCGAGCAGTACTTC | CSASRDNTREQYF
NA | TRBJ1-1 | TRBV7-6 | NA | TGTGCCAGCAGCTTAGGGTCGGGGGGCCACACTGAAGCTTTCTTT | CASSLGSGGHTEAFF
once | TRBJ1-2 | TRBV4-1 | NA | TGCGCCAGCAGCCCGACACAGGGAAATAACTATGGCTACACCTTC | CASSPTQGNNYGYTF
NA | TRBJ2-4 | TRBV30 | TRBD1 | TGTGCCTGGAGTGTAAACAGGGGAAACATTCAGTACTTC | CAWSVNRGNIQYF
NA | TRBJ2-4 | TRBV5-1 | NA | TGCGCCAGCAGCTCCCAGGAGGGGGTTACGCTACTAGCCAAAAACATTCAGTACTTC | CASSSQEGVTLLAKNIQYF
NA | TRBJ2-3 | TRBV19 | NA | TGTGCCAGTGCTCAGATCGGAGGCACAGATACGCAGTATTTT | CASAQIGGTDTQYF
NA | TRBJ2-7 | TRBV7-2 | NA | TGTGCCAGCAGCTTAGCGTTACAGTCCCTCGAGCAGTACTTC | CASSLALQSLEQYF
NA | TRBJ1-3 | TRBV27 | NA | TGTGCCAGCAGTTTGCAGGGACGCTCTGGAAACACCATATATTTT | CASSLQGRSGNTIYF
NA | TRBJ2-2 | TRBV5-1 | TRBD1 | TGCGCCAGCAGCTTGGAAGGGGGCCCCACCGGGGAGCTGTTTTTT | CASSLEGGPTGELFF
NA | TRBJ2-3 | TRBV7-3 | TRBD2 | TGTGCCAGCAGCCCTATAGCGGGAGGTAGAACAGATACGCAGTATTTT | CASSPIAGGRTDTQYF
NA | TRBJ1-2 | TRBV19 | NA | TGTGCCAGTAGCCCGGGGCAGGACACATATGGCTACACCTTC | CASSPGQDTYGYTF
NA | TRBJ1-5 | TRBV19 | NA | TGTGCCAGTAGTCACCGGGGGCTCAATCAGCCCCAGCATTTT | CASSHRGLNQPQHF
NA | TRBJ2-7 | TRBV7-2 | TRBD2 | TGTGCCAGCAGCTTCGGACTAGCGGGAGGGTTTGAGCAGTACTTC | CASSFGLAGGFEQYF
few | TRBJ2-7 | TRBV7-6 | NA | TGTGCCAGCAGCTTAGAAAGGGGGTCCGAGCAGTACTTC | CASSLERGSEQYF
NA | TRBJ2-7 | TRBV6-5 | TRBD2 | TGTGCCAGCAGTCAGACTAGCGGGAGTTTCGAGCAGTACTTC | CASSQTSGSFEQYF